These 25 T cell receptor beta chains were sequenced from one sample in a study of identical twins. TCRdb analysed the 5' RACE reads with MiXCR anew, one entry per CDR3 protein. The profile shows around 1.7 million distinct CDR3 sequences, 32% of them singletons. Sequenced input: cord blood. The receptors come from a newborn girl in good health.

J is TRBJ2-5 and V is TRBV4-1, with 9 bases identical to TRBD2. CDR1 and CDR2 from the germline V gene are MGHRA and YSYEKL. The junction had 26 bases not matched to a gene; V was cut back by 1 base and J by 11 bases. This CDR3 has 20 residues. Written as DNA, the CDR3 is TGCGCCAGCAGCCAAGTAGGGCCCCGATTAGCGGGAGTGGGCTACAATGAGCAGTACTTC. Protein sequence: CASSQVGPRLAGVGYNEQYF.

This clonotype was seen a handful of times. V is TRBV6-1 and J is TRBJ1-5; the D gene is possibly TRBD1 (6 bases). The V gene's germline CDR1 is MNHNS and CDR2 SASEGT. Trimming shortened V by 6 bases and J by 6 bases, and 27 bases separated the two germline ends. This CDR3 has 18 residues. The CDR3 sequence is CASRTEGTGTLYGQPQHF. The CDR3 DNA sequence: TGTGCCAGCAGGACAGAGGGAACAGGGACCCTTTATGGTCAGCCCCAGCATTTT.

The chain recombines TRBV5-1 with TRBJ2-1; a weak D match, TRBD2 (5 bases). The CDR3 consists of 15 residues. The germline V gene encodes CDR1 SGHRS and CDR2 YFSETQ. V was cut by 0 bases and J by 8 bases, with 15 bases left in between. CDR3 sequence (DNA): TGCGCCAGCAGCTTGGCCTTAGGTGTGGGAGATGAGCAGTTCTTC. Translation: CASSLALGVGDEQFF.

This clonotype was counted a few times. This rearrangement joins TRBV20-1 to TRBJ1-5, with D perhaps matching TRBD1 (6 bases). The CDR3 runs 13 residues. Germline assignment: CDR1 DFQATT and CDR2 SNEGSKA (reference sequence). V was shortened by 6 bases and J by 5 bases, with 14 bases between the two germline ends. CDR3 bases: TGCAGTGCCCTCCGGGACACCCATCAGCCCCAGCATTTT. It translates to CSALRDTHQPQHF.

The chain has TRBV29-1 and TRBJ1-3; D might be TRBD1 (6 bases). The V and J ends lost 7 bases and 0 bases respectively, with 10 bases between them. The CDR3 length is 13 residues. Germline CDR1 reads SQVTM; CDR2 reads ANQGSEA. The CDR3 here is CSASTGSGNTIYF. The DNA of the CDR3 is TGCAGCGCTTCGACAGGCTCTGGAAACACCATATATTTT.

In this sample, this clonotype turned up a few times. CDR3 DNA: TGTGCCAGCAGTGCAGGGAGCCCCTACAATGAGCAGTTCTTC. It specifies CASSAGSPYNEQFF. V usage is TRBV2 and J usage is TRBJ2-1; either TRBD1 or TRBD2 may supply D (5 bases each). CDR1 is SNHLY and CDR2 is FYNNEI in the germline V gene. V shed 4 bases and J shed 2 bases, with 9 bases lying between them. This CDR3 spans 14 amino acids.

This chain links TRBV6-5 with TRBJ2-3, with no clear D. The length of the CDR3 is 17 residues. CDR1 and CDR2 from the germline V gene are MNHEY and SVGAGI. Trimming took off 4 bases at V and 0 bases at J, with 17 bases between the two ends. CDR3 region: CASSLFPLFRSTDTQYF. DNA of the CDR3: TGTGCCAGCAGTTTATTCCCTTTGTTCCGAAGCACAGATACGCAGTATTTT.

The CDR3 sequence is CASTDRGVGEKLFF. The CDR3 DNA sequence: TGTGCCAGCACCGACAGGGGAGTGGGTGAAAAACTGTTTTTT. J is TRBJ1-4 and V is TRBV25-1; 8 bases fit TRBD1. The germline V gene has CDR1 MGHDK and CDR2 SYGVNS. This CDR3 is built from 14 residues. V shed 7 bases and J 7 bases; nucleotides not matched to a gene: 8.

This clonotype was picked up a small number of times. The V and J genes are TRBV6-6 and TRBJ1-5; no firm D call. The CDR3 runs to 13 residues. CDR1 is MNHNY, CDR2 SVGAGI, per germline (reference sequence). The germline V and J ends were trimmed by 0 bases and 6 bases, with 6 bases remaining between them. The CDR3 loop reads CASSYSISQPQHF. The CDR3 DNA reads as TGTGCCAGCAGTTACTCGATATCTCAGCCCCAGCATTTT.

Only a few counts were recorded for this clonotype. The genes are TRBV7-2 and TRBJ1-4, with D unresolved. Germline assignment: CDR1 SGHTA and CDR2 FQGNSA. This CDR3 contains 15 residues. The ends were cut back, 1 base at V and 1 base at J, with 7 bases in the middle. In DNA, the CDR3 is TGTGCCAGCAGCTTAGGGACCCTAACTAATGAAAAACTGTTTTTT. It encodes CASSLGTLTNEKLFF.

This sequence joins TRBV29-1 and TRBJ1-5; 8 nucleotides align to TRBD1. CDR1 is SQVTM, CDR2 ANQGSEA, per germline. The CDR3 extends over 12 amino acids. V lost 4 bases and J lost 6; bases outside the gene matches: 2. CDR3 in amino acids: CSVAGGGQPQHF. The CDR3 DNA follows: TGCAGCGTTGCAGGGGGCGGTCAGCCCCAGCATTTT. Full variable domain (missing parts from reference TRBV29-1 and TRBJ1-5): SAVISQKPSRDICQRGTSLTIQCQVDSQVTMMFWYRQQPGQSLTLIATANQGSEATYESGFVIDKFPISRPNLTFSTLTVSNMSPEDSSIYLCSVAGGGQPQHFGDGTRLSIL.

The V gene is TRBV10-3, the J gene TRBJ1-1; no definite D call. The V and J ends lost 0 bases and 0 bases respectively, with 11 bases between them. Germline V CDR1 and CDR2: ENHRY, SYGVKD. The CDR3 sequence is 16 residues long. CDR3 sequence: CAISESFGEVNTEAFF. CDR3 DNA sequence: TGTGCCATCAGTGAGTCGTTCGGTGAAGTGAACACTGAAGCTTTCTTT.

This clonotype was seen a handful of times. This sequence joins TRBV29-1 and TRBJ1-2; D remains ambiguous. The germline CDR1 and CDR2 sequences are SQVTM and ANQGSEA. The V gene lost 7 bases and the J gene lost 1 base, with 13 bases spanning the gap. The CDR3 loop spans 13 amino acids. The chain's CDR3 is CSGQLAGNYGYTF. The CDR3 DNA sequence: TGCAGCGGGCAATTGGCGGGTAACTATGGCTACACCTTC.

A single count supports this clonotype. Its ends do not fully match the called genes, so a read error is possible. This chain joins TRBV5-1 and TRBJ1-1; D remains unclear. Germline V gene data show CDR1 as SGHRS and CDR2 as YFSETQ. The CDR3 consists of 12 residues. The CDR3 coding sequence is TGCGCCAGCAGCTCGGGGAACACTGGAGCTTTCTTT. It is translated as CASSSGNTGAFF.

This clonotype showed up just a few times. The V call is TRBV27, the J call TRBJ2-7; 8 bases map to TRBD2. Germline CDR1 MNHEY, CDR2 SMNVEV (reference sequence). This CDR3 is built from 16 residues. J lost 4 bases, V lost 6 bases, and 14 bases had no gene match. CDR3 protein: CASRDSSSGSKYEQYF. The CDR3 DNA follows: TGTGCCAGCAGGGACTCTTCCAGCGGGAGTAAATACGAGCAGTACTTC.

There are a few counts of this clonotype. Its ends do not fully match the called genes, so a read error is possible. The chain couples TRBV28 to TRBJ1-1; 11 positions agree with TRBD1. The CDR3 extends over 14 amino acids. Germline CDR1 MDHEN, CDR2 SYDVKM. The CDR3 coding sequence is TGCGCCAGCAGGACAGGGGGCGCGAACACTGAAGCTTTCTTT. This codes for CASRTGGANTEAFF.

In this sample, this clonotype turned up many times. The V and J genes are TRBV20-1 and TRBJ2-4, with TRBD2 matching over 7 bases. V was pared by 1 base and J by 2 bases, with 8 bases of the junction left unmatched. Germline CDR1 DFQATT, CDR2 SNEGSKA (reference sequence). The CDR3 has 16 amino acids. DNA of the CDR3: TGCAGTGCTAGAGTCGGGGGGTGGGGAACCAAAAACATTCAGTACTTC. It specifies CSARVGGWGTKNIQYF.

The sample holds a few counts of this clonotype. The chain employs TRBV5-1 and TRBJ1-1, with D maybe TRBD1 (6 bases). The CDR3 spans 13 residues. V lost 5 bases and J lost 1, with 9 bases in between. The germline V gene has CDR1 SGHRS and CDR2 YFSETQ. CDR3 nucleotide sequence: TGCGCCAGCAGACTGGACAGGAACACTGAAGCTTTCTTT. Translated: CASRLDRNTEAFF. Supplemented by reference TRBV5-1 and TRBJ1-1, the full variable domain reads KAGVTQTPRYLIKTRGQQVTLSCSPISGHRSVSWYQQTPGQGLQFLFEYFSETQRNKGNFPGRFSGRQFSNSRSEMNVSTLELGDSALYLCASRLDRNTEAFFGQGTRLTVV.

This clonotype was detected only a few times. The CDR3 region has the DNA TGCAGTGCTAGCCTTGACGTCCCTTATCTGGATACGCAGTATTTT. Translation gives CSASLDVPYLDTQYF. This chain connects TRBV20-1 to TRBJ2-3; D gene ambiguous. CDR1 DFQATT and CDR2 SNEGSKA come from the germline V gene (reference sequence). The CDR3 runs 15 residues. V lost 3 bases to trimming and J lost 6 bases, with 19 bases between them.

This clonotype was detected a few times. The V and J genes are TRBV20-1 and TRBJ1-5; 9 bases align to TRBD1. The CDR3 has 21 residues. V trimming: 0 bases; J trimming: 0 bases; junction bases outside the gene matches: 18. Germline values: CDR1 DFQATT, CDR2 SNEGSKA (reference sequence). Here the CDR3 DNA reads TGCAGTGCTAGAGATCCCCGTCGGGGGACAGGGCCTAGTAATAGCAATCAGCCCCAGCATTTT. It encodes CSARDPRRGTGPSNSNQPQHF.

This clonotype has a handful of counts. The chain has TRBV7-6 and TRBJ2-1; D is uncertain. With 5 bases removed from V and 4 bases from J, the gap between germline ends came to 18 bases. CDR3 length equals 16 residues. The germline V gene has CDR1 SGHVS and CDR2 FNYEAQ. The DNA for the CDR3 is TGTGCCAGCAGCACCCCGAAGGGCCCAAGGTACAATGAGCAGTTCTTC. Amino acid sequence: CASSTPKGPRYNEQFF.

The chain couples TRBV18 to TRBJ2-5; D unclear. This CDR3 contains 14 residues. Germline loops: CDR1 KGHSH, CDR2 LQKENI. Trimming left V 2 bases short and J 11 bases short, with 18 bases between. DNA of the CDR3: TGTGCCAGCTCACCAGTTGGGCTAGGCAATGAGCAGTACTTC. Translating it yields CASSPVGLGNEQYF.

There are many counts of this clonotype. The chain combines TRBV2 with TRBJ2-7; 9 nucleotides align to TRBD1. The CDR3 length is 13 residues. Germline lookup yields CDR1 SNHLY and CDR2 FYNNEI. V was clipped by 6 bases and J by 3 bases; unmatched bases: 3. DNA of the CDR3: TGTGCCAGCAGCGACAGGGGGATCTACGAGCAGTACTTC. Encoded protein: CASSDRGIYEQYF.

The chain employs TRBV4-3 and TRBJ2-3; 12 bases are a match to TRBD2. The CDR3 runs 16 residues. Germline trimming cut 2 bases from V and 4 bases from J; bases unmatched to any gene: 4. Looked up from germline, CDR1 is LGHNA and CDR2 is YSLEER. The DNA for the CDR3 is TGCGCCAGCAGCCAACTAGCGGGGGGGCCAGCAGATACGCAGTATTTT. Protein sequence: CASSQLAGGPADTQYF.

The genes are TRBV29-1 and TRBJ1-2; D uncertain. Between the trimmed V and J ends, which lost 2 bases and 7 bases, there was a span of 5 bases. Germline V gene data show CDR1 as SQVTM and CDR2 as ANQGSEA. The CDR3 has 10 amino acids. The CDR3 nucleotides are TGCAGCGTTGAAAGGGTTGGCTACACCTTC. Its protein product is CSVERVGYTF.